This T cell receptor beta chain was documented in a study of T-cell memory formation after mild COVID-19. Study results and caveats: Clones that contracted from day 15 to 85 had balanced CD4/CD8; later expanders were CD4+ biased.

This CDR3 is built from 16 residues. CDR1 is SEHNR and CDR2 is FQNEAQ in the germline V gene (reference sequence). V shed 0 bases and J shed 4 bases, with 12 bases lying between them. The 5'RACE method, run with constant-segment primers, produced TCR alpha and TCR beta cDNA libraries (carrying sample barcodes and UMIs). TCRdb processed the 5' RACE reads anew with MiXCR; each CDR3 protein has one entry. The table includes a few hundred thousand distinct CDR3 sequences, 20% to 25% detected once. A remark on this clonotype: The antigen is undetermined.

This chain links TRBV7-9 with TRBJ2-2; D perhaps matches TRBD2 (6 bases). The specimen sequenced was PBMCs or a T cell subset sorted from them (not recorded which). This TCR derives from a man aged 18 to 29 who had mild COVID-19 (a few samples of this study predate the infection). Cell type and time point are not known. This CDR3 is CASSLAGGIGTGELFF. CDR3 bases: TGTGCCAGCAGCTTAGCTGGAGGGATAGGCACCGGGGAGCTGTTTTTT.